This record covers a single TCR beta chain. These data are taken from a study of shared T cell receptors in the human thymus. Profiling relied on immunoSEQ multiplex PCR, and the TCRdb table lists in-frame clones only, not all of them. The sample consists of hundreds of thousands of clones, roughly 86% of them appearing once. The CDR3 sequence is 16 residues long. Looked up from germline, CDR1 is MGHRA and CDR2 is YSYEKL. V was shortened by 4 bases and J by 1 base, with 16 bases between the two germline ends. The data were also submitted as part of a second study, on human thymus T cells. From that second work: Resections obtained during corrective heart surgery supplied the thymus tissue.

The TCR was taken from a boy under two years old with a congenital heart defect. The sequencing input was thymocytes. The rearrangement uses TRBV4-1 and TRBJ2-5, with D perhaps TRBD2 (6 bases). CDR3 residues: CASSPVVGGSQETQYF. For the CDR3, the DNA is TGCGCCAGCAGCCCAGTTGTCGGGGGAAGCCAAGAGACCCAGTACTTC.